Below, 4 T cell receptor beta chains from the same sample are listed, as sequenced in a study of blood T cells in healthy people across ages. Using a J-beta primer mix together with a sample-barcoded 5' primer, a second PCR was run for about 7 to 12 cycles. TCRdb redid the calling of the 5' RACE reads with MiXCR, one entry per CDR3 protein. Of hundreds of thousands of distinct CDR3 sequences listed, around 25% are singletons. These sequences were also reported in another study, on T cells of mothers and their children.

Sequenced sample: blood. The receptors stem from a boy aged 5-17 years in good health.

V and J are TRBV5-1 and TRBJ1-3, with D perhaps TRBD1 (6 bases). V gave up 4 bases and J gave up 4 bases, with 15 bases separating them. The CDR3 loop spans 15 amino acids. Looked up from germline, CDR1 is SGHRS and CDR2 is YFSETQ. The CDR3 region has the DNA TGCGCCAGCAGCGCCACAGGGATAGGAGGAAACACCATATATTTT. Its protein is CASSATGIGGNTIYF. Complete variable domain (other parts from reference TRBV5-1 and TRBJ1-3): KAGVTQTPRYLIKTRGQQVTLSCSPISGHRSVSWYQQTPGQGLQFLFEYFSETQRNKGNFPGRFSGRQFSNSRSEMNVSTLELGDSALYLCASSATGIGGNTIYFGEGSWLTVV.

This clonotype was seen a handful of times. The V gene is TRBV29-1, the J gene TRBJ2-2; maybe TRBD1 (5 bases). Germline V gene lookup returns CDR1 SQVTM and CDR2 ANQGSEA. The CDR3 contains 12 residues. Trimming took 7 bases from V and 7 from J, leaving 13 bases between them. The DNA of the CDR3 is TGCAGCGCGTCAGGGCAGGACGGGGAGCTGTTTTTT. It is translated as CSASGQDGELFF.

This clonotype was picked up one time. V is TRBV29-1 and J is TRBJ1-5; TRBD1 is a possible D gene (5 bases). Germline CDR1 reads SQVTM; CDR2 reads ANQGSEA. The CDR3 has 13 residues. The CDR3 here is CSAQGTTDQPQHF. Written as DNA, the CDR3 is TGCAGTGCCCAGGGAACTACTGATCAGCCCCAGCATTTT.

This clonotype was detected only a few times. The J gene is TRBJ2-2, the V gene TRBV4-2, with 9 bases matching TRBD1. The CDR3 is 16 amino acids. The germline CDR1 and CDR2 sequences are LGHNA and YNFKEQ. The J segment lost 4 bases and the V segment lost 4 bases, leaving 7 bases of the junction unmatched. The CDR3: CASSRNRGRFTGELFF. The CDR3 nucleotides read TGTGCCAGCAGCCGAAACAGGGGGCGGTTCACCGGGGAGCTGTTTTTT.